The 2 T cell receptor beta chains given below trace back to one sample, sequenced in a study of regulatory T cells in long-lasting Graves disease (dated by TCRdb to the early 2020s). The label giving this sample's time point can be read as: newly diagnosed GD, antithyroid drugs for less than 3 months. RNA was extracted from PBMCs in TRIzol for both TCR sequencing and RNA sequencing. Preparation of the library involved multiplex PCR. Sequencing instrument: Illumina HiSeq 4000. iRepertoire HTBI primers and Arm-PCR amplification of CDR3 regions were used to construct TCR beta libraries. TCRdb trimmed public reads at Q25 via fastp, called clones via MiXCR and kept in-frame beta chains. All rows with the same CDR3 protein become a single entry with the most common DNA and genes. In all, the sample holds 450,000 to 700,000 distinct CDR3 sequences, and 13% of those were seen once. Roughly 10% of the sample lies in the top ten.

The same data also went into a second study, on T cells in Graves' hyperthyroidism and ophthalmopathy.

The sequencing used peripheral blood mononuclear cells (PBMCs), collected at new diagnosis, from a patient treated with antithyroid drugs. The receptor source for this set is a man aged 30-40 years with Graves disease. Donor details come from another sample of the same person, matched by shared clones.

Here the CDR3 DNA reads TGTGCCAGCAGTTACTCGACTAGCTTTGGGAACGAGCAGTACTTC. It encodes CASSYSTSFGNEQYF. This chain joins TRBV6-2 or TRBV6-3 and TRBJ2-7, with 7 bases lining up with TRBD2. This CDR3 is 15 amino acids long. V lost 0 bases and J lost 5; bases outside the gene matches: 7. The germline V gene has CDR1 MNHEY and CDR2 SVGEGT.

The chain joins TRBV5-1 to TRBJ2-5; possibly TRBD2 for D (6 bases). CDR3 size: 15 residues. Trimming shortened V by 4 bases and J by 9 bases, and 22 bases separated the two germline ends. The germline V gene encodes CDR1 SGHRS and CDR2 YFSETQ. Written as DNA, the CDR3 is TGCGCCAGCAGCCTACAGACTGGAGGGCTGAAGGCCCAGTACTTC. Its translation is CASSLQTGGLKAQYF.